This section outlines one T cell receptor beta chain sequence together with its context. This clonotype showed up just a few times. Its target antigen remains unknown. Base-call qualities are not available, and no considerably larger clone is one nucleotide away. The label giving this sample's treatment or condition can be read as: in vitro stimulation with specific CMV peptide epitopes to enrich CMV-specific T cells. Between the V and J ends, shortened by 1 base and 2 bases respectively, the junction contains 12 bases. Measured from the cysteine to the phenylalanine, the CDR3 is 17 residues long. The CDR3 DNA has 51 bases and is translated from base 1. The germline V gene gives CDR1 as KGHSH and CDR2 as LQKENI. The reads were generated on an Illumina HiSeq 1500. Through fastp at Q25 and MiXCR, TCRdb rebuilt clones from the public reads, retaining in-frame beta chains. CDR3 protein duplicates are merged, each entry listing the most common genes and DNA. In this sample the table shows around 540,000 distinct CDR3 sequences, roughly a third of which occur a single time. 15% to 20% of the sample is held by the ten biggest clonotypes.

The data were obtained in a study of T cell repertoires in cytomegalovirus infection (dated by TCRdb to the late 2010s). A note on the overall study: The peptide stimulations were aimed at well-studied HLA-B-restricted epitopes as well as recently identified HLA-C-restricted CMV epitopes, whose presentation resists viral immunomodulation. Because public TCR beta signatures pointed to carriage of CMV infection together with the matching HLA type, the HLA type of each donor mattered for the analysis. General study outcomes and caveats: In both this cohort and an independent cohort of a few hundred donors, the cumulative frequency of public TCR beta family members distinguished carriers of CMV infection plus the relevant HLA type. The ex vivo response was dominated by HLA-C-restricted CMV-specific TCR beta clonotypes, and the single most frequent clonotype in two of eight donors was supplied by these HLA-C-restricted clonotypes.

The specimen comprised cultured PBMCs, sampled from culture after CMV antigen stimulation. The TCR sequence derives from a human donor in good health (CMV status not recorded). Some clones in this sample may be carry-over from other donors' samples. The rearrangement combines TRBV18 with TRBJ2-6; the best D guess is TRBD2, with 6 bases matching. The bases read TGTGCCAGCTCACCACGGAGGGGATTCGCTGGGGCCAACGTCCTGACTTTC. It codes for CASSPRRGFAGANVLTF. Where the CDR3 stops, the reference TRBV18 and TRBJ2-6 genes take over; the full variable domain is NAGVMQNPRHLVRRRGQEARLRCSPMKGHSHVYWYRQLPEEGLKFMVYLQKENIIDESGMPKERFSAEFPKEGPSILRIQQVVRGDSAAYFCASSPRRGFAGANVLTFGAGSRLTVL.